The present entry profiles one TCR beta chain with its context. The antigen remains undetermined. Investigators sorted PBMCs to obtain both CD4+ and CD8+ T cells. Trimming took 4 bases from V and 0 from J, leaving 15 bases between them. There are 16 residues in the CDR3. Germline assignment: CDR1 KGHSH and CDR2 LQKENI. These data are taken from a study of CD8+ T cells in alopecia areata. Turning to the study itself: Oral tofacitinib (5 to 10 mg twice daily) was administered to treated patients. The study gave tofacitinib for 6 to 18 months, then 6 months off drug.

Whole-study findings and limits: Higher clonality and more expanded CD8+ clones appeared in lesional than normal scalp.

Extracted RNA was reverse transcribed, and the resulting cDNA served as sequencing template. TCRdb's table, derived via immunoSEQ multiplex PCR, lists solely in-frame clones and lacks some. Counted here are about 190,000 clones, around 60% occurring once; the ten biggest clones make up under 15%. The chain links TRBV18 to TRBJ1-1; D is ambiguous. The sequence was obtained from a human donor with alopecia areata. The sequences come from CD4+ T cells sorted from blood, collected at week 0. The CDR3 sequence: CASSLLAGSMNTEAFF. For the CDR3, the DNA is TGTGCCAGCTCACTACTCGCCGGCAGTATGAACACTGAAGCTTTCTTT.